One and the same sample provided the 29 T cell receptor beta chains below, sequenced in a study of cytomegalovirus exposure and HLA in healthy donors. A multiplex PCR was run with 60 Vbeta primers and 13 Jbeta primers. Profiling relied on immunoSEQ multiplex PCR, and the TCRdb table lists in-frame clones only, not all of them. The sample consists of 110,000 to 150,000 clones, around four fifths of them appearing once. The sequencing sample was made of PBMCs. The receptor set was obtained from a woman aged 40 to 50 in good health and CMV-seronegative.

The V gene is TRBV5-1, the J gene TRBJ2-1, with TRBD2 matching over 9 bases. CDR3 length equals 16 residues. In germline, CDR1 is SGHRS, CDR2 YFSETQ. V shed 4 bases and J 6 bases; nucleotides not matched to a gene: 11. CDR3 in DNA: TGCGCCAGCAGCCGAATTGGTAGCGGGAGTATCAATGAGCAGTTCTTC. It is translated as CASSRIGSGSINEQFF.

This chain links TRBV6-6 with TRBJ2-7, with a possible D match to TRBD1 (5 bases). With 8 bases removed from V and 2 bases from J, the gap between germline ends came to 10 bases. This CDR3 has 12 residues. Germline-derived CDR1 and CDR2 are MNHNY and SVGAGI (reference sequence). The CDR3 reads CASGHGAYEQYF. The CDR3 DNA reads as TGTGCCAGCGGACACGGCGCCTACGAGCAGTACTTC.

This clone was found once. The chain carries TRBV11-2 and TRBJ2-7; perhaps TRBD1 as D (6 bases). Germline V lookup: CDR1 SGHAT, CDR2 FQNNGV. V dropped 5 bases and J dropped 2 bases, with 10 bases sitting between them. The CDR3 is 13 residues long. The CDR3: CASSRGQTYEQYF. The CDR3 DNA follows: TGTGCCAGCAGCCGCGGACAGACCTACGAGCAGTACTTC.

The CDR3 reads CATSKGPGQFYEQYF. The CDR3 DNA reads TGTGCCACTTCGAAGGGCCCGGGACAGTTCTACGAGCAGTACTTC. J is TRBJ2-7 and V is TRBV19; 7 bases are shared with TRBD1. J lost 3 bases, V lost 10 bases, and 15 bases had no gene match. The CDR3 spans 15 residues. Germline CDR1 is LNHDA and CDR2 is SQIVND (reference sequence).

This clone was seen a few times. The V call is TRBV30, the J call TRBJ1-1; 7 bases line up with TRBD1. V lost 4 bases to trimming and J lost 1 base; unmatched junction nucleotides: 6. The CDR3 has 14 residues. Germline CDR1 and CDR2: GTSNPN and SVGIG (reference sequence). CDR3 DNA sequence: TGTGCCTGGAAGCGACAGGGTCGGAACACTGAAGCTTTCTTT. It is translated as CAWKRQGRNTEAFF.

CDR3 coding DNA: TGTGCCAGCAGTTCCAGCGGGAGGTACGAGCAGTACTTC. Residues: CASSSSGRYEQYF. This chain uses TRBV28 with TRBJ2-7; the match to TRBD2 covers 9 bases. The CDR3 covers 13 residues. The J segment lost 4 bases and the V segment lost 4 bases, leaving 2 bases of the junction unmatched. Germline CDR1 is MDHEN and CDR2 is SYDVKM. Based on the CDR3 plus reference TRBV28 and TRBJ2-7, the full variable domain is DVKVTQSSRYLVKRTGEKVFLECVQDMDHENMFWYRQDPGLGLRLIYFSYDVKMKEKGDIPEGYSVSREKKERFSLILESASTNQTSMYLCASSSSGRYEQYFGPGTRLTVT.

The chain recombines TRBV18 with TRBJ1-1, with D possibly matching TRBD1 (6 bases). The CDR3 is 13 amino acids. Germline V gives CDR1 KGHSH, CDR2 LQKENI. V was cut by 7 bases and J by 1 base, with 10 bases left in between. CDR3: CASYGQQNTEAFF. In nucleotides, the CDR3 is TGTGCCAGCTACGGACAGCAGAACACTGAAGCTTTCTTT. The full variable domain, in which reference TRBV18 and TRBJ1-1 provide the parts outside the CDR3, is NAGVMQNPRHLVRRRGQEARLRCSPMKGHSHVYWYRQLPEEGLKFMVYLQKENIIDESGMPKERFSAEFPKEGPSILRIQQVVRGDSAAYFCASYGQQNTEAFFGQGTRLTVV.

The genes are TRBV9 and TRBJ2-1; TRBD1 aligns across 7 bases. V trimming: 3 bases; J trimming: 9 bases; junction bases outside the gene matches: 6. The CDR3 has 13 amino acids. Per germline, CDR1 SGDLS and CDR2 YYNGEE. The CDR3 region has the DNA TGTGCCAGCAGCGGGAGAAGGGGGCCTGAGCAGTTCTTC. Translated, it gives CASSGRRGPEQFF. Filled out from reference TRBV9 and TRBJ2-1, the complete variable domain reads DSGVTQTPKHLITATGQRVTLRCSPRSGDLSVYWYQQSLDQGLQFLIQYYNGEERAKGNILERFSAQQFPDLHSELNLSSLELGDSALYFCASSGRRGPEQFFGPGTRLTVL.

The rearrangement links TRBV28 to TRBJ2-7; 9 nucleotides line up with TRBD1. The CDR3 covers 15 residues. Germline V gene sequence: CDR1 MDHEN, CDR2 SYDVKM. V lost 8 bases, J lost 6 bases, and 14 bases stayed unmatched. CDR3 amino acids: CASARSRTGESEQYF. The DNA of the CDR3 is TGTGCCAGCGCTCGTTCCCGGACAGGGGAAAGCGAGCAGTACTTC. The whole variable domain, filled in from reference TRBV28 and TRBJ2-7, reads DVKVTQSSRYLVKRTGEKVFLECVQDMDHENMFWYRQDPGLGLRLIYFSYDVKMKEKGDIPEGYSVSREKKERFSLILESASTNQTSMYLCASARSRTGESEQYFGPGTRLTVT.

This clone has only a few counts. This rearrangement joins TRBV7-2 to TRBJ1-5; D ambiguous. Germline V gene data show CDR1 as SGHTA and CDR2 as FQGNSA. The CDR3 spans 16 residues. The V end lost 5 bases, the J end lost 0 bases, and 14 bases lay between the germline ends. CDR3 nucleotide sequence: TGTGCCAGCAGCCCCCCTGGGCGGGGTAGCAATCAGCCCCAGCATTTT. Residues: CASSPPGRGSNQPQHF. Together with reference TRBV7-2 and TRBJ1-5, the CDR3 gives the full variable domain: GAGVSQSPSNKVTEKGKDVELRCDPISGHTALYWYRQSLGQGLEFLIYFQGNSAPDKSGLPSDRFSAERTGGSVSTLTIQRTQQEDSAVYLCASSPPGRGSNQPQHFGDGTRLSIL.

The chain combines TRBV4-3 with TRBJ2-1, with 9 positions matching TRBD2. With 3 bases clipped from V and 8 bases from J, the junction kept 8 bases outside the gene matches. Germline V gene lookup returns CDR1 LGHNA and CDR2 YSLEER. The CDR3 extends over 15 amino acids. As DNA, the CDR3 is TGCGCCAGCAGCCACGGACTAGCGCCGATGGATGAGCAGTTCTTC. Amino acids: CASSHGLAPMDEQFF.

The chain is built from TRBV4-2 and TRBJ2-1; unclear D gene. The germline V and J ends were trimmed by 0 bases and 6 bases, with 12 bases remaining between them. Germline CDR1 is LGHNA and CDR2 is YNFKEQ. The CDR3 length is 15 residues. CDR3 in amino acids: CASSQEFSFSNEQFF. The CDR3, as DNA: TGTGCCAGCAGCCAAGAATTCAGTTTTTCCAATGAGCAGTTCTTC.

The chain recombines TRBV28 with TRBJ1-5, with 10 positions matching TRBD1. The CDR3 runs 16 residues. Per germline, CDR1 MDHEN and CDR2 SYDVKM. Losses at the gene ends were 3 bases for V and 6 bases for J; bases not matched to a gene: 8. CDR3 residues: CASSFPDRGQGQPQHF. The CDR3 region has the DNA TGTGCCAGCAGTTTCCCAGACAGGGGGCAAGGTCAGCCCCAGCATTTT.

The CDR3 region is CASSFRNGDTQYF. The CDR3 DNA sequence: TGTGCCAGCAGCTTCAGGAATGGTGATACGCAGTATTTT. V and J are TRBV5-4 and TRBJ2-3; D not certain. The CDR3 loop spans 13 amino acids. Germline V gives CDR1 SGHNT, CDR2 YYREEE (reference sequence). V was trimmed by 2 bases and J by 6 bases, leaving 10 bases between them. Using reference TRBV5-4 and TRBJ2-3 for the parts outside the CDR3, the full variable domain is ETGVTQSPTHLIKTRGQQVTLRCSSQSGHNTVSWYQQALGQGPQFIFQYYREEENGRGNFPPRFSGLQFPNYSSELNVNALELDDSALYLCASSFRNGDTQYFGPGTRLTVL.

This clone was seen a few times. The gene calls are TRBV6-5 and TRBJ2-1, with TRBD1 matching over 10 bases. CDR1 is MNHEY and CDR2 is SVGAGI in the germline V gene. This CDR3 is 15 amino acids long. Losses at the gene ends were 6 bases for V and 7 bases for J; bases not matched to a gene: 9. The CDR3 nucleotides are TGTGCCAGCAGGGAGACAGGGGGCTTCGGGAATGAGCAGTTCTTC. Translating it yields CASRETGGFGNEQFF.

The V call is TRBV28, the J call TRBJ1-2, with 7 bases identical to TRBD1. The V segment lost 6 bases and the J segment 4 bases; nucleotides outside the gene matches: 8. CDR1 is MDHEN, CDR2 SYDVKM, per germline. The CDR3 sequence is 14 residues long. The CDR3 spells CASSPGGSPYGYTF. DNA for the CDR3: TGTGCCAGCAGCCCAGGGGGGAGTCCCTATGGCTACACCTTC.

The chain employs TRBV11-2 and TRBJ1-1; the D is unclear. V dropped 3 bases and J dropped 0 bases, with 8 bases sitting between them. Germline-derived CDR1 and CDR2 are SGHAT and FQNNGV. The length of the CDR3 is 14 residues. The CDR3 sequence: CASSFPPLNTEAFF. CDR3 bases: TGTGCCAGCAGCTTTCCCCCATTGAACACTGAAGCTTTCTTT. The whole variable domain, remainder taken from reference TRBV11-2 and TRBJ1-1, is EAGVAQSPRYKIIEKRQSVAFWCNPISGHATLYWYQQILGQGPKLLIQFQNNGVVDDSQLPKDRFSAERLKGVDSTLKIQPAKLEDSAVYLCASSFPPLNTEAFFGQGTRLTVV.

This chain links TRBV27 with TRBJ2-2; D not certain. V was pared by 2 bases and J by 3 bases, with 10 bases between. Germline V gives CDR1 MNHEY, CDR2 SMNVEV (reference sequence). The CDR3 runs 15 residues. The CDR3 region is CASSLRSGHTGELFF. As DNA, the CDR3 is TGTGCCAGCAGTTTAAGGTCAGGTCACACCGGGGAGCTGTTTTTT.

This sequence joins TRBV5-6 and TRBJ1-1, with 7 bases fitting TRBD1. J gave up 7 bases and V 3 bases, and 9 bases lay outside the gene matches. Germline-derived CDR1 and CDR2 are SGHDT and YYEEEE. This CDR3 is 14 amino acids long. The DNA for the CDR3 is TGTGCCAGCAGCTCCTCGACAGGGACCAATGAAGCTTTCTTT. Translation gives CASSSSTGTNEAFF.

This CDR3 reads CASSEQYRNTIYF. CDR3 nucleotide sequence: TGTGCCAGCAGTGAACAGTACAGAAACACCATATATTTT. V gene TRBV6-1 combines with J gene TRBJ1-3, with D uncertain. Trimming took off 2 bases at V and 5 bases at J, with 7 bases between the two ends. CDR1 and CDR2 from the germline V gene are MNHNS and SASEGT. The CDR3 runs to 13 residues.

This chain uses TRBV6-5 with TRBJ2-7; D is unclear. CDR3 length: 13 residues. Trimming stripped 5 bases from V and 3 bases from J, with 11 bases between. The germline gives CDR1 MNHEY, CDR2 SVGAGI. As DNA, the CDR3 is TGTGCCAGCAGTGAACAGAGATTCTACGAGCAGTACTTC. It translates to CASSEQRFYEQYF.

This chain uses TRBV7-8 with TRBJ2-7; 7 positions agree with TRBD2. The CDR3 has 17 residues. V gave up 2 bases and J gave up 6 bases; unmatched junction bases: 16. Germline loops: CDR1 SGHVS, CDR2 FQNEAQ. The CDR3 nucleotides are TGTGCCAGCAGCTTATACCCCCCGGTGGCGGGAGTACGCGAGCAGTACTTC. Translation gives CASSLYPPVAGVREQYF. Together with reference TRBV7-8 and TRBJ2-7, the CDR3 gives the full variable domain: GAGVSQSPRYKVAKRGQDVALRCDPISGHVSLFWYQQALGQGPEFLTYFQNEAQLDKSGLPSDRFFAERPEGSVSTLKIQRTQQEDSAVYLCASSLYPPVAGVREQYFGPGTRLTVT.

This chain joins TRBV27 and TRBJ2-4; possible D gene TRBD1, 5 bases. Trimming shortened V by 7 bases and J by 16 bases, and 17 bases separated the two germline ends. The CDR3 covers 11 residues. The germline gives CDR1 MNHEY, CDR2 SMNVEV (reference sequence). Written as DNA, the CDR3 is TGTGCCAGCAACCAGGGAAGGGCCTTTTACTTC. Translated, it gives CASNQGRAFYF.

CDR3 amino acids: CASSPSLSTEEEQYF. CDR3 bases: TGTGCCAGCAGCCCCTCTCTCTCCACCGAGGAAGAGCAGTACTTC. The chain uses TRBV9 and TRBJ2-7; D call uncertain. The CDR3 loop spans 15 amino acids. Trimming removed 4 bases from V and 7 bases from J, with 21 bases in between. The germline CDR1 and CDR2 sequences are SGDLS and YYNGEE.

This sequence joins TRBV5-8 and TRBJ2-7; a weak D match, TRBD1 (5 bases). CDR1 and CDR2 from the germline V gene are SGHTS and YDEGEE. The V end was cut by 0 bases, the J end by 4 bases, with 11 bases between. The CDR3 extends over 14 amino acids. CDR3 coding DNA: TGTGCCAGCAGCTTGGATTGGGGCGGATACGAGCAGTACTTC. This translates into CASSLDWGGYEQYF.

This chain connects TRBV28 to TRBJ1-2, with 9 nucleotides matching TRBD1. The CDR3 is 13 amino acids. Germline values: CDR1 MDHEN, CDR2 SYDVKM. Germline trimming cut 7 bases from V and 7 bases from J; bases unmatched to any gene: 7. In DNA, the CDR3 is TGTGCCAGCATTAAGGGACAGGGTACTGGCTACACCTTC. This gives the protein CASIKGQGTGYTF.

This clone was found once. V gene TRBV7-2 combines with J gene TRBJ1-2, with 9 bases aligning to TRBD1. Germline trimming cut 4 bases from V and 2 bases from J; bases unmatched to any gene: 2. In germline, CDR1 is SGHTA, CDR2 FQGNSA. CDR3 length: 14 residues. For the CDR3, the DNA is TGTGCCAGCAGCTCTGACAGGGGGAACTATGGCTACACCTTC. It encodes CASSSDRGNYGYTF. Full variable domain (remainder filled in from reference TRBV7-2 and TRBJ1-2): GAGVSQSPSNKVTEKGKDVELRCDPISGHTALYWYRQSLGQGLEFLIYFQGNSAPDKSGLPSDRFSAERTGGSVSTLTIQRTQQEDSAVYLCASSSDRGNYGYTFGSGTRLTVV.

This chain uses TRBV28 with TRBJ2-5, with 8 positions matching TRBD1. This CDR3 has 13 residues. From germline, CDR1 is MDHEN and CDR2 SYDVKM. V lost 11 bases, J lost 7 bases, and 12 bases stayed unmatched. The CDR3 coding sequence is TGTGCCGGACAGGGAGTAGGCGGTGGGACCCAGTACTTC. It translates to CAGQGVGGGTQYF. Together with reference TRBV28 and TRBJ2-5, the CDR3 gives the full variable domain: DVKVTQSSRYLVKRTGEKVFLECVQDMDHENMFWYRQDPGLGLRLIYFSYDVKMKEKGDIPEGYSVSREKKERFSLILESASTNQTSMYLCAGQGVGGGTQYFGPGTRLLVL.

The genes are TRBV4-1 and TRBJ2-3; 12 bases are shared with TRBD2. CDR1 and CDR2 from the germline V gene are MGHRA and YSYEKL. V lost 1 base, J lost 8 bases, and 10 bases stayed unmatched. The CDR3 runs 17 residues. CDR3 loop: CASSQVGWLAGGGTQYF. The CDR3 DNA reads TGCGCCAGCAGCCAAGTTGGTTGGCTAGCGGGAGGGGGTACGCAGTATTTT.